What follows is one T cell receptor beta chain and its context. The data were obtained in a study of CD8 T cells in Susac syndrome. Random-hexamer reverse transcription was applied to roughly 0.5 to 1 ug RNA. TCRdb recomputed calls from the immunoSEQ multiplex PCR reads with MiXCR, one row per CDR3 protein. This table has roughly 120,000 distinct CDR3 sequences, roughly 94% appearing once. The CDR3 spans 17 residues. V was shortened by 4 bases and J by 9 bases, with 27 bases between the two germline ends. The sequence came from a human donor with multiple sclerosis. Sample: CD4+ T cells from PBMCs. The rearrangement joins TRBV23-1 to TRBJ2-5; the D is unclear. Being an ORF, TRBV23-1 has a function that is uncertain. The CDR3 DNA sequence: TGCGCCAGCAGTCCCTATTCGTTGGGCTCCCAATTGTTAGCCCAGTACTTC. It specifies CASSPYSLGSQLLAQYF.